A single TCR beta chain is shown here with its context. Its antigen is not known. Treatment of the sample: oral pan-JAK inhibitor, 5-10 mg twice daily. Peripheral blood samples and lesional scalp punch biopsies were obtained from alopecia areata patients. Sorting separated CD4+ and CD8+ T cells out of PBMCs. This sample is drawn from a study of CD8+ T cells in alopecia areata. Study findings and constraints: An increase in clonality over normal scalp was evident in lesional scalp, especially alopecia totalis/universalis. With tofacitinib ongoing, many expanded lesional clones persisted in both scalp and blood.

TCR sequencing used cDNA made by reverse transcription of extracted RNA. Assay used: immunoSEQ multiplex PCR; TCRdb lists only in-frame clones, some missing. The sample lists roughly 210,000 clones, approximately 45% seen once, with approximately 2.4% in the top ten. This CDR3 region has 13 residues. With 6 bases removed from V and 2 bases from J, the gap between germline ends came to 10 bases. Germline-derived CDR1 and CDR2 are MNHEY and SVGAGI. The chain combines TRBV6-5 with TRBJ1-2; D call uncertain. This TCR was recovered from a human donor with alopecia areata. This specimen consisted of CD4+ T cells sorted from blood, obtained at approximately week 36, from a patient treated with tofacitinib. The CDR3 sequence: CASRLEINYGYTF. CDR3 coding DNA: TGTGCCAGCAGGCTGGAGATAAACTATGGCTACACCTTC.